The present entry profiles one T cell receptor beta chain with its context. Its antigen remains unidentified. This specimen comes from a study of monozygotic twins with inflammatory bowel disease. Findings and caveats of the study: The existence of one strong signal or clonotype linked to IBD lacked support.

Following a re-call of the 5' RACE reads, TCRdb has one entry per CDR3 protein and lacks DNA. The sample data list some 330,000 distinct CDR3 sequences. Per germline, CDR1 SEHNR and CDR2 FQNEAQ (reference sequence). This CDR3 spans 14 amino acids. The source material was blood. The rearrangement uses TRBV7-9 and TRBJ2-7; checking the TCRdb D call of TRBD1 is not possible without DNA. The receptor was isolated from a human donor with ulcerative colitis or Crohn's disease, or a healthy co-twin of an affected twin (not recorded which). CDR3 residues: CASSLVGEGAEQYF.